The 17 T cell receptor beta chains below all came from one sample that was sequenced in a study of cytomegalovirus exposure and HLA in healthy donors. With 60 Vbeta and 13 Jbeta primers, the PCR was carried out. The assay was immunoSEQ multiplex PCR, and TCRdb's table has in-frame clones only and misses some. The table has more than 150,000 clones, almost 85% seen once. The sequenced sample was PBMCs. The source is a boy between 2 and 10 years old in good health and CMV-seronegative.

The rearrangement uses TRBV2 and TRBJ2-5; 10 nucleotides line up with TRBD1. Germline V CDR1 and CDR2: SNHLY, FYNNEI. The trim removed 8 bases at V and 7 bases at J, leaving 10 bases unmatched. The CDR3 is 14 amino acids. CDR3 nucleotides: TGTGCCAGCCCGGGACAGGGGCTGAGGGCGACCCAGTACTTC. Translated: CASPGQGLRATQYF. The complete variable domain, with remaining parts taken from reference TRBV2 and TRBJ2-5, reads EPEVTQTPSHQVTQMGQEVILRCVPISNHLYFYWYRQILGQKVEFLVSFYNNEISEKSEIFDDQFSVERPDGSNFTLKIRSTKLEDSAMYFCASPGQGLRATQYFGPGTRLLVL.

The chain employs TRBV6-1 and TRBJ2-7; 9 bases map to TRBD2. The V gene end was trimmed by 6 bases and the J gene end by 2 bases; junction bases not matched to a gene: 5. This CDR3 is 14 amino acids long. The germline V gene encodes CDR1 MNHNS and CDR2 SASEGT. CDR3 DNA sequence: TGTGCCAGCAGAACTAGCGGGTCAACCTACGAGCAGTACTTC. Its translation is CASRTSGSTYEQYF.

The genes are TRBV5-4 and TRBJ2-7; 9 bases are a match to TRBD1. Losses at the gene ends were 3 bases for V and 3 bases for J; bases not matched to a gene: 4. In germline, CDR1 is SGHNT, CDR2 YYREEE (reference sequence). This CDR3 region has 14 residues. The CDR3 DNA is TGTGCCAGCAGCTACACAGGGGGCGGCTACGAGCAGTACTTC. It codes for CASSYTGGGYEQYF.

The chain uses TRBV29-1 and TRBJ2-3, with 14 bases identical to TRBD2. Germline-derived CDR1 and CDR2 are SQVTM and ANQGSEA. After removal of 6 bases from V and 2 bases from J, the junction contained 1 base not matched to a gene. This CDR3 is 14 amino acids long. The CDR3 DNA reads TGCAGCGTGGGACTAGCGGGAGTCACAGATACGCAGTATTTT. Its translation: CSVGLAGVTDTQYF.

The genes are TRBV4-1 and TRBJ2-1; tentatively, D is TRBD2 (5 bases). V was shortened by 1 base and J by 9 bases, with 10 bases between the two germline ends. The CDR3 contains 13 residues. Looked up from germline, CDR1 is MGHRA and CDR2 is YSYEKL. CDR3 DNA sequence: TGCGCCAGCAGCCAAGTGATTGGGAGTGAGCAGTTCTTC. Translating it yields CASSQVIGSEQFF.

This chain links TRBV6-4 with TRBJ2-5; 8 bases fit TRBD2. The end of the DNA is better explained by TRBJ2-7, so the J call may be wrong. Germline CDR1 and CDR2: MRHNA and SNTAGT. CDR3 length equals 15 residues. CDR3 sequence reads: CASSENLGTSYEQYF. CDR3 DNA sequence: TGTGCCAGCAGTGAAAACCTCGGGACTAGCTACGAGCAGTACTTC.

CDR3 residues: CASSRTATYEQYF. The DNA of the CDR3 is TGTGCCAGCAGTCGGACTGCTACCTACGAGCAGTACTTC. The chain couples TRBV6-5 to TRBJ2-7, with a tentative D call TRBD2 (5 bases). CDR1 and CDR2 (germline): MNHEY, SVGAGI. The V and J ends lost 5 bases and 2 bases respectively, with 10 bases between them. CDR3 length: 13 residues.

The chain combines TRBV4-1 with TRBJ2-2; 7 bases map to TRBD2. The CDR3 has 16 residues. V trimming: 1 base; J trimming: 7 bases; junction bases outside the gene matches: 9. CDR1 is MGHRA, CDR2 YSYEKL, per germline. CDR3 loop: CASSQGPRLAGGELFF. The CDR3 bases are TGCGCCAGCAGCCAAGGACCTCGACTAGCTGGCGGGGAGCTGTTTTTT.

Comment on this clone: Other DNA sequences in this sample translate to the same CDR3. The chain is built from TRBV7-9 and TRBJ2-7; 8 bases align to TRBD1. Germline CDR1 is SEHNR and CDR2 is FQNEAQ (reference sequence). The J segment lost 5 bases and the V segment lost 5 bases, leaving 11 bases of the junction unmatched. CDR3 size: 15 residues. DNA of the CDR3: TGTGCCAGCAGCCTCGCCGGGACAGGCATAAACGAGCAGTACTTC. Translation gives CASSLAGTGINEQYF. Supplemented by reference TRBV7-9 and TRBJ2-7, the full variable domain reads DTGVSQNPRHKITKRGQNVTFRCDPISEHNRLYWYRQTLGQGPEFLTYFQNEAQLEKSRLLSDRFSAERPKGSFSTLEIQRTEQGDSAMYLCASSLAGTGINEQYFGPGTRLTVT.

This clone was counted between two and nine times. The V gene is TRBV6-6, the J gene TRBJ1-1; weak D call: TRBD1 (5 bases). Germline V gene sequence: CDR1 MNHNY, CDR2 SVGAGI (reference sequence). The V end lost 2 bases, the J end lost 3 bases, and 10 bases lay between the germline ends. The CDR3 loop spans 14 amino acids. CDR3 sequence reads: CASSYPREDTEAFF. CDR3 sequence (DNA): TGTGCCAGCAGTTACCCCAGGGAGGACACTGAAGCTTTCTTT.

J is TRBJ2-1 and V is TRBV11-1; 7 positions agree with TRBD2. Per the germline V gene, CDR1 is SGHAT and CDR2 is FQDESV (reference sequence). The CDR3 has 16 residues. J gave up 3 bases and V 5 bases, and 10 bases lay outside the gene matches. In nucleotides, the CDR3 is TGTGCCAGCAGCAATCCCGCTAGCGGCATCTACAATGAGCAGTTCTTC. As protein: CASSNPASGIYNEQFF. Combining the CDR3 with reference TRBV11-1 and TRBJ2-1 gives the whole variable domain EAEVAQSPRYKITEKSQAVAFWCDPISGHATLYWYRQILGQGPELLVQFQDESVVDDSQLPKDRFSAERLKGVDSTLKIQPAELGDSAMYLCASSNPASGIYNEQFFGPGTRLTVL.

The CDR3 coding sequence is TGCGCCAGCAGCCAAGGTGGGGGGGCTTTGGAGCAGTCCCAGCATTTT. Translated: CASSQGGGALEQSQHF. The rearrangement links TRBV4-1 to TRBJ1-5, with D tentatively TRBD1 (6 bases). The ends were cut back, 1 base at V and 11 bases at J, with 21 bases in the middle. The CDR3 is made up of 16 amino acids. Germline V CDR1 and CDR2: MGHRA, YSYEKL.

V and J are TRBV5-5 and TRBJ1-1; D call uncertain. This CDR3 is built from 15 residues. Deletions cut 4 bases from V and 1 base from J, with 14 bases between. Germline-derived CDR1 and CDR2 are SGHKS and YYEKEE (reference sequence). CDR3 in amino acids: CASSQPWARNTEAFF. The DNA for the CDR3 is TGTGCCAGCAGCCAACCCTGGGCCAGGAACACTGAAGCTTTCTTT.

A few counts support this clone. The chain uses TRBV27 and TRBJ2-7; D might be TRBD2 (6 bases). This CDR3 contains 14 residues. Trimming stripped 3 bases from V and 2 bases from J, with 11 bases between. Germline V gene sequence: CDR1 MNHEY, CDR2 SMNVEV (reference sequence). CDR3 sequence reads: CASSLGGPTYEQYF. The DNA for the CDR3 is TGTGCCAGCAGTTTGGGAGGACCGACCTACGAGCAGTACTTC.

V and J are TRBV14 and TRBJ1-5; 8 positions agree with TRBD1. Germline CDR1 reads SGHDN; CDR2 reads FVKESK. The CDR3 length is 15 residues. The ends lost 1 base at V and 4 bases at J; junction bases unmatched: 3. The DNA for the CDR3 is TGTGCCAGCAGCCAAGGCAGGGGGCGAAATCAGCCCCAGCATTTT. Translating it yields CASSQGRGRNQPQHF.

This clone has a single count. This chain connects TRBV6-6 to TRBJ1-1, with 7 positions matching TRBD1. This CDR3 contains 16 residues. Trimming took 7 bases from V and 3 from J; bases not matched to a gene: 14. Per the germline V gene, CDR1 is MNHNY and CDR2 is SVGAGI (reference sequence). CDR3 DNA: TGTGCCAGCATCATTGAGGGGGCCCTGGGCGACACTGAAGCTTTCTTT. Its translation is CASIIEGALGDTEAFF.

The DNA for the CDR3 is TGTGCCAGCAGCTTAGGGACTAGCGGAGACAATGAGCAGTTCTTC. Translating it yields CASSLGTSGDNEQFF. This sequence joins TRBV11-3 and TRBJ2-1; TRBD2 matches at 10 bases. The CDR3 is 15 residues long. Losses at the gene ends were 1 base for V and 5 bases for J; bases not matched to a gene: 2. Germline CDR1 reads SGHNT; CDR2 reads YENEEA.